These T cell receptor beta chains were read from a single sample in a study of blood T cell repertoires in COVID-19. The assay was immunoSEQ multiplex PCR, and TCRdb's table has in-frame clones only and misses some. The table has tens of thousands of clones, 82% seen once; the top ten hold roughly 13%. The material sequenced was peripheral blood. These receptor sequences come from a woman aged 80 or over with acute or convalescent COVID-19. Each CDR3 is given with its conserved first and last residue. The order of the fields is D gene, clone size, CDR3 length, J gene, V gene, CDR3 protein, CDR3 DNA. The D gene is left open where the match is weak. Clone size, where shown, is once, few, many, or a class for clones that have expanded.

d_call: -
clone_size: -
cdr3_length: 13
j_call: TRBJ2-7
v_call: TRBV24-1
cdr3_aa: CATSDLMGLRQYF
cdr3_nt: TGTGCCACCAGTGATTTGATGGGGCTCCGGCAGTACTTC

d_call: TRBD1
clone_size: -
cdr3_length: 17
j_call: TRBJ1-3
v_call: TRBV9
cdr3_aa: CASSALQGFGSGNTIYF
cdr3_nt: TGTGCCAGCAGCGCCCTACAGGGGTTCGGCTCTGGAAACACCATATATTTT

d_call: TRBD2
clone_size: -
cdr3_length: 16
j_call: TRBJ2-7
v_call: TRBV9
cdr3_aa: CASSVGLADGLYEQYF
cdr3_nt: TGTGCCAGCAGCGTCGGGCTAGCGGACGGATTGTACGAGCAGTACTTC

d_call: -
clone_size: -
cdr3_length: 14
j_call: TRBJ2-7
v_call: TRBV5-1
cdr3_aa: CASSISGSSYEQYF
cdr3_nt: TGCGCCAGCAGCATTAGCGGTAGCTCCTACGAGCAGTACTTC

d_call: -
clone_size: -
cdr3_length: 15
j_call: TRBJ2-1
v_call: TRBV7-6
cdr3_aa: CASSLAPSRDNEQFF
cdr3_nt: TGTGCCAGCAGCTTAGCGCCGTCGCGAGACAATGAGCAGTTCTTC

d_call: TRBD2
clone_size: -
cdr3_length: 16
j_call: TRBJ2-5
v_call: TRBV4-1
cdr3_aa: CASSRPGTSAQETQYF
cdr3_nt: TGCGCCAGCAGCCGACCCGGGACTAGCGCCCAAGAGACCCAGTACTTC

d_call: TRBD1
clone_size: -
cdr3_length: 17
j_call: TRBJ2-2
v_call: TRBV24-1
cdr3_aa: CATSDSRQGEDTGELFF
cdr3_nt: TGTGCCACCAGTGATTCTCGACAGGGAGAAGACACCGGGGAGCTGTTTTTT

d_call: -
clone_size: -
cdr3_length: 14
j_call: TRBJ2-7
v_call: TRBV9
cdr3_aa: CASSVEGGSYEQYF
cdr3_nt: TGTGCCAGCAGCGTAGAAGGGGGTTCCTACGAGCAGTACTTC

d_call: -
clone_size: -
cdr3_length: 14
j_call: TRBJ2-7
v_call: TRBV6-5
cdr3_aa: CASSYSRLKYEQYF
cdr3_nt: TGTGCCAGCAGTTACTCGCGGCTCAAATACGAGCAGTACTTC

d_call: -
clone_size: -
cdr3_length: 13
j_call: TRBJ2-7
v_call: TRBV30
cdr3_aa: CAWTRGATYEQYF
cdr3_nt: TGTGCCTGGACTAGGGGCGCGACCTACGAGCAGTACTTC

d_call: TRBD2
clone_size: few
cdr3_length: 16
j_call: TRBJ2-1
v_call: TRBV5-4
cdr3_aa: CASSLGAGALYNEQFF
cdr3_nt: TGTGCCAGCAGCTTGGGAGCGGGAGCCCTTTACAATGAGCAGTTCTTC

d_call: TRBD1
clone_size: -
cdr3_length: 13
j_call: TRBJ1-5
v_call: TRBV18
cdr3_aa: CASTPGQGQPQHF
cdr3_nt: TGTGCCAGCACGCCGGGACAGGGACAGCCCCAGCATTTT

d_call: TRBD2
clone_size: -
cdr3_length: 13
j_call: TRBJ2-5
v_call: TRBV5-1
cdr3_aa: CASSKAGGETQYF
cdr3_nt: TGCGCCAGCAGTAAGGCGGGAGGAGAGACCCAGTACTTC

d_call: -
clone_size: -
cdr3_length: 13
j_call: TRBJ2-7
v_call: TRBV3-1/TRBV3-2
cdr3_aa: CASSQEAGYEQYF
cdr3_nt: TGTGCCAGCAGCCAAGAGGCAGGCTACGAGCAGTACTTC

d_call: -
clone_size: -
cdr3_length: 14
j_call: TRBJ1-3
v_call: TRBV9
cdr3_aa: CASSVEGAGNTIYF
cdr3_nt: TGTGCCAGCAGCGTAGAAGGGGCTGGAAACACCATATATTTT

d_call: TRBD2
clone_size: -
cdr3_length: 17
j_call: TRBJ2-7
v_call: TRBV11-2
cdr3_aa: CASSLVSSGGGFYEQYF
cdr3_nt: TGTGCCAGCAGCTTAGTCTCCTCGGGAGGGGGGTTTTATGAGCAGTACTTC

d_call: -
clone_size: -
cdr3_length: 12
j_call: TRBJ2-7
v_call: TRBV30
cdr3_aa: CAWSEQGHEQYF
cdr3_nt: TGTGCCTGGAGTGAACAGGGTCACGAGCAGTACTTC

d_call: TRBD1
clone_size: -
cdr3_length: 15
j_call: TRBJ2-5
v_call: TRBV2
cdr3_aa: CASSDIRQGMETQYF
cdr3_nt: TGTGCCAGCAGTGATATAAGACAGGGAATGGAGACCCAGTACTTC

d_call: -
clone_size: -
cdr3_length: 13
j_call: TRBJ1-5
v_call: TRBV6-5
cdr3_aa: CASSLGGQQPQHF
cdr3_nt: TGTGCCAGCAGCCTGGGGGGGCAGCAGCCCCAGCATTTT

d_call: -
clone_size: -
cdr3_length: 15
j_call: TRBJ2-7
v_call: TRBV4-2
cdr3_aa: CASSQLIGRTNQQYF
cdr3_nt: TGTGCCAGCAGCCAATTAATCGGCAGGACTAATCAGCAGTACTTC

d_call: -
clone_size: -
cdr3_length: 12
j_call: TRBJ2-7
v_call: TRBV12-3/TRBV12-4
cdr3_aa: CASSFEGYEQYF
cdr3_nt: TGTGCCAGCAGTTTTGAGGGATACGAGCAGTACTTC

d_call: -
clone_size: -
cdr3_length: 18
j_call: TRBJ2-5
v_call: TRBV5-1
cdr3_aa: CASSFMRSGTPYQETQYF
cdr3_nt: TGCGCCAGCAGCTTTATGCGCTCCGGGACACCGTACCAAGAGACCCAGTACTTC

d_call: TRBD1
clone_size: -
cdr3_length: 15
j_call: TRBJ1-4
v_call: TRBV5-6
cdr3_aa: CASSLPGQGYEKLFF
cdr3_nt: TGTGCCAGCAGCTTACCGGGACAGGGGTATGAAAAACTGTTTTTT

d_call: -
clone_size: -
cdr3_length: 14
j_call: TRBJ2-3
v_call: TRBV10-3
cdr3_aa: CATWTDLSTDTQYF
cdr3_nt: TGTGCCACCTGGACAGACCTTAGCACAGATACGCAGTATTTT

d_call: -
clone_size: -
cdr3_length: 16
j_call: TRBJ1-5
v_call: TRBV7-2
cdr3_aa: CASSLDSSGVNQPQHF
cdr3_nt: TGTGCCAGCAGCTTAGATTCGTCAGGTGTTAATCAGCCCCAGCATTTT

d_call: TRBD1
clone_size: -
cdr3_length: 15
j_call: TRBJ2-7
v_call: TRBV18
cdr3_aa: CASSPGYGQGGEQYF
cdr3_nt: TGTGCCAGCTCACCGGGTTATGGACAGGGAGGCGAGCAGTACTTC

d_call: -
clone_size: -
cdr3_length: 13
j_call: TRBJ2-1
v_call: TRBV5-7
cdr3_aa: CASSFVGNNEQFF
cdr3_nt: TGTGCCAGCAGCTTTGTCGGGAACAATGAGCAGTTCTTC

d_call: TRBD2
clone_size: -
cdr3_length: 15
j_call: TRBJ2-1
v_call: TRBV11-3
cdr3_aa: CASSLDASGNYEQFF
cdr3_nt: TGTGCCAGCAGCTTAGATGCTAGCGGGAACTATGAGCAGTTCTTC

d_call: TRBD1
clone_size: -
cdr3_length: 15
j_call: TRBJ2-7
v_call: TRBV5-1
cdr3_aa: CASSRGTGRTNEQYF
cdr3_nt: TGCGCCAGCAGCCGAGGGACAGGGAGGACAAACGAGCAGTACTTC

d_call: TRBD1
clone_size: -
cdr3_length: 15
j_call: TRBJ2-7
v_call: TRBV11-2
cdr3_aa: CASSLGTGPSYEQYF
cdr3_nt: TGTGCCAGCAGCTTAGGGACAGGGCCCTCCTACGAGCAGTACTTC

d_call: TRBD1
clone_size: -
cdr3_length: 15
j_call: TRBJ1-4
v_call: TRBV19
cdr3_aa: CASSIGTGISEKLFF
cdr3_nt: TGTGCCAGTAGTATAGGGACAGGGATTAGTGAAAAACTGTTTTTT

d_call: TRBD1
clone_size: few
cdr3_length: 13
j_call: TRBJ1-4
v_call: TRBV28
cdr3_aa: CASNDRGISRLFF
cdr3_nt: TGTGCCAGCAACGACAGGGGGATTTCAAGGCTGTTTTTT

d_call: TRBD2
clone_size: -
cdr3_length: 16
j_call: TRBJ2-5
v_call: TRBV28
cdr3_aa: CASSLDPAGGKETQYF
cdr3_nt: TGTGCCAGCAGTTTGGACCCAGCGGGAGGAAAAGAGACCCAGTACTTC

d_call: TRBD2
clone_size: -
cdr3_length: 16
j_call: TRBJ2-1
v_call: TRBV11-2
cdr3_aa: CASSLIASGRAGEQFF
cdr3_nt: TGTGCCAGCAGCCTTATAGCCAGCGGGAGGGCTGGTGAGCAGTTCTTC

d_call: TRBD1
clone_size: few
cdr3_length: 15
j_call: TRBJ2-7
v_call: TRBV7-3
cdr3_aa: CASSFGTGVRYEQYF
cdr3_nt: TGTGCCAGCAGCTTTGGGACAGGGGTGAGGTACGAGCAGTACTTC

d_call: TRBD1
clone_size: once
cdr3_length: 14
j_call: TRBJ2-5
v_call: TRBV7-9
cdr3_aa: CASSLRDREETQYF
cdr3_nt: TGTGCCAGCAGCTTAAGAGACAGGGAAGAGACCCAGTACTTC

d_call: TRBD1
clone_size: -
cdr3_length: 12
j_call: TRBJ2-1
v_call: TRBV12-3/TRBV12-4
cdr3_aa: CASSVRGNEQFF
cdr3_nt: TGTGCCAGCAGTGTCAGGGGGAATGAGCAGTTCTTC

d_call: -
clone_size: -
cdr3_length: 14
j_call: TRBJ2-3
v_call: TRBV3-1/TRBV3-2
cdr3_aa: CASSPRQIRDTQYF
cdr3_nt: TGTGCCAGCAGCCCCAGGCAGATAAGAGATACGCAGTATTTT

d_call: -
clone_size: -
cdr3_length: 13
j_call: TRBJ2-7
v_call: TRBV5-6
cdr3_aa: CASSSLVLYEQYF
cdr3_nt: TGTGCCAGCAGCTCCCTCGTCCTCTACGAGCAGTACTTC

d_call: TRBD2
clone_size: few
cdr3_length: 14
j_call: TRBJ2-3
v_call: TRBV11-2
cdr3_aa: CASTPTSGIDTQYF
cdr3_nt: TGTGCCAGCACCCCGACTAGCGGGATCGACACGCAGTATTTT

d_call: -
clone_size: -
cdr3_length: 13
j_call: TRBJ1-2
v_call: TRBV15
cdr3_aa: CATSRVIHYGYTF
cdr3_nt: TGTGCCACCAGCAGAGTCATCCACTATGGCTACACCTTC

d_call: TRBD2
clone_size: -
cdr3_length: 16
j_call: TRBJ2-2
v_call: TRBV5-1
cdr3_aa: CASSPEPSGYTGELFF
cdr3_nt: TGCGCCAGCAGCCCGGAGCCTAGCGGGTACACCGGGGAGCTGTTTTTT

d_call: TRBD1
clone_size: -
cdr3_length: 14
j_call: TRBJ2-2
v_call: TRBV30
cdr3_aa: CAWISGGHTGELFF
cdr3_nt: TGTGCCTGGATTTCAGGGGGCCACACCGGGGAGCTGTTTTTT

d_call: TRBD1
clone_size: -
cdr3_length: 14
j_call: TRBJ1-2
v_call: TRBV6-5
cdr3_aa: CASSYSGQGVGYTF
cdr3_nt: TGTGCCAGCAGTTACTCCGGACAGGGGGTAGGCTACACCTTC

d_call: TRBD2
clone_size: -
cdr3_length: 17
j_call: TRBJ2-5
v_call: TRBV3-1/TRBV3-2
cdr3_aa: CASSPTLLAGGIETQYF
cdr3_nt: TGTGCCAGCAGCCCTACCCTACTAGCGGGAGGGATTGAGACCCAGTACTTC